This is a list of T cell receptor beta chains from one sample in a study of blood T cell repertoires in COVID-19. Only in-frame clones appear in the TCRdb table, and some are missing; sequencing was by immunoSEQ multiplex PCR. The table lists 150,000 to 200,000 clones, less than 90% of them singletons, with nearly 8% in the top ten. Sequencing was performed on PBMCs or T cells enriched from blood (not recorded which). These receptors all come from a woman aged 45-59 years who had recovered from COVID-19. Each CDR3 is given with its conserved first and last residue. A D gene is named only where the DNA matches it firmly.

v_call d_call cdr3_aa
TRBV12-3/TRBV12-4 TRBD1 CASRRDRAGGYTF
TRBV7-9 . CASSLDQASNTEAFF
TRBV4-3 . CASSQDFGRDGELFF
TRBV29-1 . CSVEMYGNTEAFF
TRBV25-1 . CASTSYDSANYGYTF
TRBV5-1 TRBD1 CASSLERQGALVLETQYF
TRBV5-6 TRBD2 CASSLWSLAAYNEQFF
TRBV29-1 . CSFKTQDMNTEAFF
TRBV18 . CASSLDSAVYEKLFF
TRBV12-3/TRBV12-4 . CASSFRSGETQYF
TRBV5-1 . CASRGRAIATEAFF
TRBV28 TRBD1 CASSPRTGGIYEQYF
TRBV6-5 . CASSYVGPTYSPLHF
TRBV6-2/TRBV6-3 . CASSYSGGEQFF
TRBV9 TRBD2 CASTAGAGELFF
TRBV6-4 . CASSDRVLLRPGNEKLFF
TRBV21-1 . CASSNEGTGSQPQHF
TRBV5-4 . CASTSPGRLTEAFF
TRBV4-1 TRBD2 CASSQSGLEVTDTQYF
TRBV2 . CARGSHTEAFF
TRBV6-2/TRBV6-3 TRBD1 CASSKLRTGTANTEAFF
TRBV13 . CASSLRSRGKSGELFF
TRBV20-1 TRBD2 CSASRFSGSYEQYF
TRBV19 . CASRISRGSGQPQHF
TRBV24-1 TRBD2 CATSDPGLPHNEQFF
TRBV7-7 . CASSQGQNTEAFF
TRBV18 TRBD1 CASSLKGQGLGETQYF
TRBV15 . CATSRLLNTEAFF
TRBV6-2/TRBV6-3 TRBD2 CASSFPGGDEQYF
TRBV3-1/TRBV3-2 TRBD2 CASSQDSREGTYEQYF
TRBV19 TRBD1 CASSIERPGQGGTGELFF
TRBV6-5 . CASRRPLERGELFF
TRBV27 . CASSPKAWRGPHNEQFF
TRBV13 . CASSLVGAGANVLTF
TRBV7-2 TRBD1 CASSMTGGDTEAFF
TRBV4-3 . CASSRATGWRDTQYF
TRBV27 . CASSLRRTTDTQYF
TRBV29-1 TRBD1 CSVADRVEPGNTIYF
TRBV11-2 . CASSLGGNTQYF
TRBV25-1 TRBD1 CASSEFDPQGAADTIYF
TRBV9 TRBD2 CASSVGTSGIPYEQYF
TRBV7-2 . CASSLETALSGQPQHF
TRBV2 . CASRAEGGEKLFF
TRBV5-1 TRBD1 CASSADRGSQPQHF
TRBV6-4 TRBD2 CASSDSILAGSDTQYF
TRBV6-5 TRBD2 CASSYRGRAVEQFF
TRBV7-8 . CASSPRGGQPQHF
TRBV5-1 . CASSLDQFQYF
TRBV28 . CASSNQETRSNQPQHF
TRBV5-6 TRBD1 CASSHTRQGRGYTF
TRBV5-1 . CASSSGTRSYEQYF
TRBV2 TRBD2 CASSEAHSGGSWGEQFF
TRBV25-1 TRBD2 CASSRVGGETQYF
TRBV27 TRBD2 CASSPYVGFSGGATDTQYF
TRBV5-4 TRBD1 CASSQSQGAYGYTF
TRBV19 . CASSTQQVMNTEAFF
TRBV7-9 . CASSFLVELGGHWVF
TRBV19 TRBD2 CASSIVPAGATDTQYF
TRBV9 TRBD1 CASSVVGSTGRTGNTIYF